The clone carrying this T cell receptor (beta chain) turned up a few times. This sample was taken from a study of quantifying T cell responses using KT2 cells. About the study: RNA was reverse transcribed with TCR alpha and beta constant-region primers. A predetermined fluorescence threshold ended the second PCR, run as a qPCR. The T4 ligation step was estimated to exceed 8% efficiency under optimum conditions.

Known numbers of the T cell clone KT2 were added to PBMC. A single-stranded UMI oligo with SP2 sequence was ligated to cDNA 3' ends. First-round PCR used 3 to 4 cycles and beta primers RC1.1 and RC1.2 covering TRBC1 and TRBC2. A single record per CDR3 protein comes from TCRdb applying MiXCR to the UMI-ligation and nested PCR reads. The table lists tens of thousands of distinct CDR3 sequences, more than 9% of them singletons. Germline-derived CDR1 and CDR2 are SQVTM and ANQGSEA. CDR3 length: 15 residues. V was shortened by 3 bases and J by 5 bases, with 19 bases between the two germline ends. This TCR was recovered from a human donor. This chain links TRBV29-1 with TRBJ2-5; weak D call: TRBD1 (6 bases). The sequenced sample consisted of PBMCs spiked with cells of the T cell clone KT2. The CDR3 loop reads CSVEWGRGETETQYF. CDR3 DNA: TGCAGCGTTGAGTGGGGCAGGGGAGAGACGGAGACCCAGTACTTC.